This TCR beta chain was captured by sequencing in a study of cytomegalovirus exposure and HLA in healthy donors. General study findings and limits: TCR beta chains numbering 150 to 200 were designated cytomegalovirus-associated. With high specificity and sensitivity, the classifier reportedly diagnosed cytomegalovirus status.

In regard to this clone: The target antigen is unknown.

The donors were members of the roughly 120-subject validation cohort (separate from the approximately 670-subject first cohort). Here immunoSEQ multiplex PCR was the method, and the copy in TCRdb shows in-frame clones only, minus some. Of 150,000 to 160,000 clones listed, 86% are singletons. CDR1 and CDR2 from the germline V gene are SGHRS and YFSETQ. The CDR3 is made up of 16 amino acids. The junction had 10 bases not matched to a gene; V was cut back by 4 bases and J by 4 bases. The specimen sequenced was PBMCs. This TCR derives from a human donor in good health. The chain uses TRBV5-1 and TRBJ1-2, with 10 bases that match TRBD1. CDR3 sequence (DNA): TGCGCCAGCAGCGGAGCCGGGACAGGGGACGGCTATGGCTACACCTTC. Residues: CASSGAGTGDGYGYTF.